These T cell receptor beta chains were read from a single sample in a study of beta chain features in type 1 diabetes. Some clones are missing from TCRdb's copy, which holds only in-frame ones; the method was immunoSEQ multiplex PCR. This sample has about 230,000 clones, with 9.6% found just once. Material: naive CD4+ T cells from blood. Receptors originate from a woman younger than 30 in good health. Both conserved end residues are part of each CDR3. A D gene is named only where the DNA matches it firmly. For some rows the clone size is stated as once, few or many, or as a class when expanded; others skip it.

abundance: .; v_gene: TRBV19; j_gene: TRBJ1-5; d_gene: .; CDR3nt: TGTGCCAGTAGTATAGCAGGGCCCCATCAGCCCCAGCATTTT; CDR3aa: CASSIAGPHQPQHF
abundance: few; v_gene: TRBV28; j_gene: TRBJ2-7; d_gene: .; CDR3nt: TGTGCCAGCAGCCCTCCCGGCTCCTACGAGCAGTACTTC; CDR3aa: CASSPPGSYEQYF
abundance: few; v_gene: TRBV7-9; j_gene: TRBJ1-5; d_gene: TRBD1; CDR3nt: TGTGCCAGCAGCTCAGGGGGCCTCAATCAGCCCCAGCATTTT; CDR3aa: CASSSGGLNQPQHF
abundance: .; v_gene: TRBV7-8; j_gene: TRBJ2-7; d_gene: TRBD2; CDR3nt: TGTGCCAGCAGCTTAGCCCCTAGCGGCTACGAGCAGTACTTC; CDR3aa: CASSLAPSGYEQYF
abundance: .; v_gene: TRBV5-1; j_gene: TRBJ1-5; d_gene: TRBD1; CDR3nt: TGCGCCAGCAGCTTGTCAGGGGGTAGCAATCAGCCCCAGCATTTT; CDR3aa: CASSLSGGSNQPQHF
abundance: .; v_gene: TRBV7-6; j_gene: TRBJ1-5; d_gene: .; CDR3nt: TGTGCCAGCAGCTGGGGGGCGGGGAGGGGAAGCAATCAGCCCCAGCATTTT; CDR3aa: CASSWGAGRGSNQPQHF
abundance: .; v_gene: TRBV10-3; j_gene: TRBJ1-1; d_gene: .; CDR3nt: TGTGCCATCAGTACTCAGGCCAGCACCACTGAAGCTTTCTTT; CDR3aa: CAISTQASTTEAFF
abundance: .; v_gene: TRBV5-1; j_gene: TRBJ2-5; d_gene: TRBD1; CDR3nt: TGCGCCAGCAGCAGGGGGCACGGGGAGACCCAGTACTTC; CDR3aa: CASSRGHGETQYF
abundance: few; v_gene: TRBV2; j_gene: TRBJ2-3; d_gene: .; CDR3nt: TGTGCCAGCAGCCTCCGGGACACCGACACAGATACGCAGTATTTT; CDR3aa: CASSLRDTDTDTQYF
abundance: few; v_gene: TRBV7-2; j_gene: TRBJ1-3; d_gene: .; CDR3nt: TGTGCCAGCAGCTTAGTCGGGTTCAGCTCTGGAAACACCATATATTTT; CDR3aa: CASSLVGFSSGNTIYF
abundance: few; v_gene: TRBV7-2; j_gene: TRBJ2-7; d_gene: TRBD2; CDR3nt: TGTGCCAGCAGCTTAATAGCGGGGGGGCCCGAGCAGTACTTC; CDR3aa: CASSLIAGGPEQYF
abundance: .; v_gene: TRBV5-1; j_gene: TRBJ2-5; d_gene: TRBD1; CDR3nt: TGCGCCAGCTCACAGGGGGGAGAGACCCAGTACTTC; CDR3aa: CASSQGGETQYF
abundance: few; v_gene: TRBV13; j_gene: TRBJ2-3; d_gene: TRBD2; CDR3nt: TGTGCCAGCAGCGCTTCGACTAGCGGGAGAACAGATACGCAGTATTTT; CDR3aa: CASSASTSGRTDTQYF
abundance: few; v_gene: TRBV15; j_gene: TRBJ1-5; d_gene: .; CDR3nt: TGTGCCACCAGCAGAGATCTCGGGGAGGGTCAGCCCCAGCATTTT; CDR3aa: CATSRDLGEGQPQHF
abundance: .; v_gene: TRBV7-9; j_gene: TRBJ2-5; d_gene: .; CDR3nt: TGTGCCAGCAGTTCCTCAGCGTACCAAGAGACCCAGTACTTC; CDR3aa: CASSSSAYQETQYF
abundance: few; v_gene: TRBV7-2; j_gene: TRBJ1-1; d_gene: TRBD1; CDR3nt: TGTGCCAGCAGCTTCACAGGGGGAACTGAAGCTTTCTTT; CDR3aa: CASSFTGGTEAFF
abundance: .; v_gene: TRBV9; j_gene: TRBJ2-1; d_gene: .; CDR3nt: TGTGCCAGCAGCGTAGGGGGCAGGGTGACTTACAATGAGCAGTTCTTC; CDR3aa: CASSVGGRVTYNEQFF
abundance: .; v_gene: TRBV29-1; j_gene: TRBJ2-3; d_gene: TRBD2; CDR3nt: TGCAGCGTTGGTCTAGCGGGAACCACAGATACGCAGTATTTT; CDR3aa: CSVGLAGTTDTQYF
abundance: few; v_gene: TRBV2; j_gene: TRBJ2-2; d_gene: .; CDR3nt: TGTGCCAGCAGGACCAGGGTTTCCACCGGGGAGCTGTTTTTT; CDR3aa: CASRTRVSTGELFF
abundance: .; v_gene: TRBV10-3; j_gene: TRBJ2-5; d_gene: TRBD2; CDR3nt: TGTGCCATCAGTGAGTCGTCTAGCGGGAGCGCGAGAGAGACCCAGTACTTC; CDR3aa: CAISESSSGSARETQYF
abundance: .; v_gene: TRBV5-1; j_gene: TRBJ2-7; d_gene: TRBD1; CDR3nt: TGCGCCAGCAGAATCCTGCCGGGACAGGGACACGAGCAGTACTTC; CDR3aa: CASRILPGQGHEQYF
abundance: .; v_gene: TRBV2; j_gene: TRBJ1-5; d_gene: .; CDR3nt: TGTGCCAGCAGTGAAACGGGGCCCCAGCATTTT; CDR3aa: CASSETGPQHF
abundance: .; v_gene: TRBV19; j_gene: TRBJ1-5; d_gene: TRBD1; CDR3nt: TGTGCCAGTAGTATCTACGGGACAGGGCTGAGCCAGCCCCAGCATTTT; CDR3aa: CASSIYGTGLSQPQHF
abundance: .; v_gene: TRBV7-9; j_gene: TRBJ1-2; d_gene: .; CDR3nt: TGTGCCAGCAGCCCTCCCGGGGCAGGGGAACTATTTCGCTACACCTTC; CDR3aa: CASSPPGAGELFRYTF
abundance: few; v_gene: TRBV18; j_gene: TRBJ1-1; d_gene: .; CDR3nt: TGTGCCAGCTCACTCAAGGGGGGGACCACTGAAGCTTTCTTT; CDR3aa: CASSLKGGTTEAFF
abundance: few; v_gene: TRBV6-5; j_gene: TRBJ2-1; d_gene: .; CDR3nt: TGTGCCAGCAGTGCCAGGGCCTCCTACAATGAGCAGTTCTTC; CDR3aa: CASSARASYNEQFF
abundance: few; v_gene: TRBV4-2; j_gene: TRBJ2-3; d_gene: TRBD2; CDR3nt: TGTGCCAGCAGCCAAGCGGGACTAGGAGTGGGAGGCACAGATACGCAGTATTTT; CDR3aa: CASSQAGLGVGGTDTQYF
abundance: few; v_gene: TRBV30; j_gene: TRBJ1-2; d_gene: .; CDR3nt: TGTGCCTGGAGACAGGGTTTCTACACCTTC; CDR3aa: CAWRQGFYTF
abundance: few; v_gene: TRBV30; j_gene: TRBJ1-1; d_gene: .; CDR3nt: TGTGCCCAACAGGGAGTCCCTGAAGCTTTCTTT; CDR3aa: CAQQGVPEAFF
abundance: few; v_gene: TRBV9; j_gene: TRBJ2-1; d_gene: TRBD2; CDR3nt: TGTGCCAGCAGCGTAGTTGGACTAGCGGGGGGGCCCCAGTTCTTC; CDR3aa: CASSVVGLAGGPQFF
abundance: few; v_gene: TRBV6-5; j_gene: TRBJ2-3; d_gene: .; CDR3nt: TGTGCCAGCAGTCTCGGACAGAGCACAGATACGCAGTATTTT; CDR3aa: CASSLGQSTDTQYF
abundance: .; v_gene: TRBV18; j_gene: TRBJ1-4; d_gene: TRBD1; CDR3nt: TGTGCCAGCTCACGACAGGGGGCCCGGGAAAAACTGTTTTTT; CDR3aa: CASSRQGAREKLFF
abundance: many; v_gene: TRBV7-2; j_gene: TRBJ1-5; d_gene: .; CDR3nt: TGTGCCAGCAGCTTTGATGGCTATCAGCCCCAGCATTTT; CDR3aa: CASSFDGYQPQHF
abundance: few; v_gene: TRBV10-3; j_gene: TRBJ2-7; d_gene: .; CDR3nt: TGTGCCATCAGTGAGTCGTCCGGGACCTGGGGAGGAGAGCAGTACTTC; CDR3aa: CAISESSGTWGGEQYF
abundance: many; v_gene: TRBV7-9; j_gene: TRBJ2-3; d_gene: .; CDR3nt: TGTGCCAGCAGCTTGGCTCCTGAGGCGCAGTATTTT; CDR3aa: CASSLAPEAQYF
abundance: .; v_gene: TRBV2; j_gene: TRBJ2-6; d_gene: .; CDR3nt: TGTGCCAGCTCGGGGACTGGGGCCAACGTCCTGACTTTC; CDR3aa: CASSGTGANVLTF
abundance: .; v_gene: TRBV18; j_gene: TRBJ2-7; d_gene: TRBD2; CDR3nt: TGTGCCAGCTCAACTCGACCCCTAGCGGGAGGGCCGGGCGAGCAGTACTTC; CDR3aa: CASSTRPLAGGPGEQYF
abundance: few; v_gene: TRBV7-9; j_gene: TRBJ2-1; d_gene: .; CDR3nt: TGTGCCAGCAGCCCAACGTTGGGAGTGTGGAACAATGAGCAGTTCTTC; CDR3aa: CASSPTLGVWNNEQFF
abundance: .; v_gene: TRBV30; j_gene: TRBJ1-4; d_gene: TRBD1; CDR3nt: TGTGCCTGGAGTGTATTGAACAGGGGGTCTGAAAAACTGTTTTTT; CDR3aa: CAWSVLNRGSEKLFF
abundance: .; v_gene: TRBV27; j_gene: TRBJ1-5; d_gene: .; CDR3nt: TGTGCCAGCAGTTTATTAGGGAAAGGGGGTGGGCAGCCCCAGCATTTT; CDR3aa: CASSLLGKGGGQPQHF
abundance: few; v_gene: TRBV6-6; j_gene: TRBJ2-7; d_gene: .; CDR3nt: TGTGCCAGCAGTACCAGGGTCTCCTACGAGCAGTACTTC; CDR3aa: CASSTRVSYEQYF
abundance: .; v_gene: TRBV2; j_gene: TRBJ2-1; d_gene: .; CDR3nt: TGTGCCAGCAGTCAGGGGGGCCCCTACAATGAGCAGTTCTTC; CDR3aa: CASSQGGPYNEQFF
abundance: few; v_gene: TRBV30; j_gene: TRBJ1-4; d_gene: TRBD1; CDR3nt: TGTGCCAGGCTAGACAGGGCCGCTAATGAAAAACTGTTTTTT; CDR3aa: CARLDRAANEKLFF
abundance: few; v_gene: TRBV29-1; j_gene: TRBJ1-1; d_gene: .; CDR3nt: TGCAGCGTGACGGATTTGCGGGCGATTACTGAAGCTTTCTTT; CDR3aa: CSVTDLRAITEAFF
abundance: .; v_gene: TRBV30; j_gene: TRBJ1-2; d_gene: .; CDR3nt: TGTGCCTGGAGCGGGAGTTATGGCTACACCTTC; CDR3aa: CAWSGSYGYTF
abundance: .; v_gene: TRBV19; j_gene: TRBJ1-5; d_gene: .; CDR3nt: TGTGCCAGCAACCCCGGGGGGCCGGGCAATCAGCCCCAGCATTTT; CDR3aa: CASNPGGPGNQPQHF
abundance: few; v_gene: TRBV7-8; j_gene: TRBJ1-1; d_gene: .; CDR3nt: TGTGCCAGCAGCTTAGTCCGGGACTCCCTACCAGCTTTCTTT; CDR3aa: CASSLVRDSLPAFF
abundance: many; v_gene: TRBV7-2; j_gene: TRBJ2-3; d_gene: TRBD2; CDR3nt: TGTGCCAGCAGCCGTTTAGCGGGGGGGCTAGATACGCAGTATTTT; CDR3aa: CASSRLAGGLDTQYF
abundance: few; v_gene: TRBV5-1; j_gene: TRBJ2-1; d_gene: .; CDR3nt: TGCGCCAGCAGCTTGGTCGATCTACAGTCCATTTACAATGAGCAGTTCTTC; CDR3aa: CASSLVDLQSIYNEQFF
abundance: .; v_gene: TRBV5-1; j_gene: TRBJ1-2; d_gene: TRBD1; CDR3nt: TGCGCCAGCAGCCCAGGACAGGGCAGTGGCTACACCTTC; CDR3aa: CASSPGQGSGYTF
abundance: few; v_gene: TRBV6-5; j_gene: TRBJ2-7; d_gene: .; CDR3nt: TGTGCCAGCACTAATAGCGGAACCTACGAGCAGTACTTC; CDR3aa: CASTNSGTYEQYF